The clone carrying this TCR beta chain was counted at least ten times. The entry originates in a study of T cells after yellow fever vaccination. Study summary: Some fractions had low cell numbers, and these were prepared with SMART-Seq v4 Ultra Low Input.

Via MiXCR, TCRdb re-called the 5' RACE reads, giving one row per CDR3 protein. The sample holds roughly 240,000 distinct CDR3 sequences, roughly 6.8% seen once. The source material was CD4+ T cells sorted from PBMCs, sampled on the day of the yellow fever booster vaccination. The clonotype originates from a man aged 30 to 39 who received the YFV17D yellow fever vaccine.

The CDR3 sequence is CASKLAASTDTQYF. Here the CDR3 DNA reads TGTGCCAGCAAGTTGGCAGCCAGCACAGATACGCAGTATTTT. The V call is TRBV12-3 or TRBV12-4, the J call TRBJ2-3; D is ambiguous. Trimming pared 7 bases from V and 0 bases from J, leaving 11 bases between. The CDR3 has 14 amino acids.